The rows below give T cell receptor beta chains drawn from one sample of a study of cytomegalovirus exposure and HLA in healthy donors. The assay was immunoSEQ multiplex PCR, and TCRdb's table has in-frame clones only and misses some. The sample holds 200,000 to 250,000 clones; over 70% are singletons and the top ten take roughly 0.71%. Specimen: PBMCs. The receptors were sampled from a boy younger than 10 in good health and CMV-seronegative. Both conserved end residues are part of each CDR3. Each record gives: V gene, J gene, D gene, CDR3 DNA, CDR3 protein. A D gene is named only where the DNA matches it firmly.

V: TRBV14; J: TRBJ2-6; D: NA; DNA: TGTGCCAGCAGCCGGCGTGGGGGCGCTGGGGCCAACGTCCTGACTTTC; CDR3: CASSRRGGAGANVLTF
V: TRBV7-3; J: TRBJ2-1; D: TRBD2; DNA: TGTGCCAGCAGCTCGGCGACTAGCGGCCTCAATGAGCAGTTCTTC; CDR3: CASSSATSGLNEQFF
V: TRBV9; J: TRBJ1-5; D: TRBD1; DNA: TGTGCCAGCAGCGTCGGACAGGGCTGGAGCAATCAGCCCCAGCATTTT; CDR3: CASSVGQGWSNQPQHF
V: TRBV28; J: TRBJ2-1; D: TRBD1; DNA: TGTGCCAGCAGTTCATCGACAGGGGGCTGGAATGAGCAGTTCTTC; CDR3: CASSSSTGGWNEQFF
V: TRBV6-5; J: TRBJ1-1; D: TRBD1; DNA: TGTGCCAGCAGACGGGACAGGGTCACTGAAGCTTTCTTT; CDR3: CASRRDRVTEAFF
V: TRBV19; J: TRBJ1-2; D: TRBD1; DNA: TGTGCCAGTGACCGGGACAGAAACTATGGCTACACCTTC; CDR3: CASDRDRNYGYTF
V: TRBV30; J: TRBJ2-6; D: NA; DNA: TGTGCCGGAGGAGGGGGCGAGTCTGGGGCCAACGTCCTGACTTTC; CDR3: CAGGGGESGANVLTF
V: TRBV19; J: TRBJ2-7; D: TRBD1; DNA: TGTGCCAGTAGTCAACGACAGGGGAGCGACGAGCAGTACTTC; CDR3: CASSQRQGSDEQYF
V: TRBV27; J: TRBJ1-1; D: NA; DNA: TGTGCCAGCAGTTTAGAAGGGGTGAACACTGAAGCTTTCTTT; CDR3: CASSLEGVNTEAFF
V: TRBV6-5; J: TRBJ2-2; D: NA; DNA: TGTGCCAGCTACCGATCGGGACTGATCACCGGGGAGCTGTTTTTT; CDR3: CASYRSGLITGELFF
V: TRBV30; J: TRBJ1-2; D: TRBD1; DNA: TGTGCCTGCAGATGGACAGGGATTGATGGCTACACCTTC; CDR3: CACRWTGIDGYTF
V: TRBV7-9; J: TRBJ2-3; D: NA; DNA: TGTGCCAGCAGCAACAGCGGTGGATTTCGCAATACGCAGTATTTT; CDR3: CASSNSGGFRNTQYF
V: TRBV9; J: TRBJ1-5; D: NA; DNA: TGTGCCAGCAGCGTAGGAGGCGGGTCCGGGCAGCCCCAGCATTTT; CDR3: CASSVGGGSGQPQHF
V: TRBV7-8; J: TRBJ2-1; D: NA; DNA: TGTGCCAGCAGCTTAGCGGTGGCGCTCGGGGGTGAGCAGTTCTTC; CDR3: CASSLAVALGGEQFF
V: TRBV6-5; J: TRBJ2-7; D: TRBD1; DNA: TGTGCCAGCAACGAAGGACAGGATGAGTACTTC; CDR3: CASNEGQDEYF
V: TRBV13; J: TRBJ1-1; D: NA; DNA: TGTGCCAGCAGCCTTTTACGTGGACTCCAGAACACTGAAGCTTTCTTT; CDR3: CASSLLRGLQNTEAFF
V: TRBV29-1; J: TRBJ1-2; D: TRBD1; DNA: TGCAGCGTTACGGGACAGGCCACTAACTATGGCTACACCTTC; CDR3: CSVTGQATNYGYTF
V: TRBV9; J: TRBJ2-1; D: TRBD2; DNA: TGTGCCAGCAGCGTCCCCAAGCGGGGACGGACGGGGAATGAGCAGTTCTTC; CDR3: CASSVPKRGRTGNEQFF
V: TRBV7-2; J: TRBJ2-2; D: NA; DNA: TGTGCCAGCAGCTTAGGACAGAACACCGGGGAGCTGTTTTTT; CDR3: CASSLGQNTGELFF
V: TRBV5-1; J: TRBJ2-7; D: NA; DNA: TGCGCCAGCAGAATAGGGGATTCCTACGAGCAGTACTTC; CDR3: CASRIGDSYEQYF
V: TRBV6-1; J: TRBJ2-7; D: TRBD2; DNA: TGTGCCAGCAGTGATGTGGGGGGGGAGCAGTACTTC; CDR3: CASSDVGGEQYF
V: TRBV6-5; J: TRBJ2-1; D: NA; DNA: TGTGCCAGCAGTTACGGGCGGGCGCTCTACAATGAGCAGTTCTTC; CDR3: CASSYGRALYNEQFF